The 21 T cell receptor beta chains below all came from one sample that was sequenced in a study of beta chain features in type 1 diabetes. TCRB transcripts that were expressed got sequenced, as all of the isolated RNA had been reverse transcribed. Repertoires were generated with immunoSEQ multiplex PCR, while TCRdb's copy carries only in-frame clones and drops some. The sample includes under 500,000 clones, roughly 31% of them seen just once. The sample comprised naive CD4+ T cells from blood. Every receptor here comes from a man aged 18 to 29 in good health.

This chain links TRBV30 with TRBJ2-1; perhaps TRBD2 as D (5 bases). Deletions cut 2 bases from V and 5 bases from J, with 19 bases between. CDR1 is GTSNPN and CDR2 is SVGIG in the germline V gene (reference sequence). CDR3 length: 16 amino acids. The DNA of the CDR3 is TGTGCCTGGAGTACCCCCCGGGGTGTTGTCAACAATGAGCAGTTCTTC. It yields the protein CAWSTPRGVVNNEQFF.

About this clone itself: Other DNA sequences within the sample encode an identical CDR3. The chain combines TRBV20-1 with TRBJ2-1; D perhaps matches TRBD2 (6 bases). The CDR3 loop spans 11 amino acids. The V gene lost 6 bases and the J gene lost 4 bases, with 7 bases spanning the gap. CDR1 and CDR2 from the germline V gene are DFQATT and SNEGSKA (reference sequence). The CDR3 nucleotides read TGCAGTGCCGGGGGTTACAATGAGCAGTTCTTC. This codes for CSAGGYNEQFF.

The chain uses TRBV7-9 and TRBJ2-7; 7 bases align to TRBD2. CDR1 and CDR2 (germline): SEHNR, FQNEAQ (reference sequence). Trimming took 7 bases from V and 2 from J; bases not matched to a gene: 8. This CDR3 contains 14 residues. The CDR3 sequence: CASTVSGLAYEQYF. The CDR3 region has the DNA TGTGCCAGCACCGTATCCGGACTAGCCTACGAGCAGTACTTC. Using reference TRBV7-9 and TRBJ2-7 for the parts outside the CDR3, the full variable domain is DTGVSQNPRHKITKRGQNVTFRCDPISEHNRLYWYRQTLGQGPEFLTYFQNEAQLEKSRLLSDRFSAERPKGSFSTLEIQRTEQGDSAMYLCASTVSGLAYEQYFGPGTRLTVT.

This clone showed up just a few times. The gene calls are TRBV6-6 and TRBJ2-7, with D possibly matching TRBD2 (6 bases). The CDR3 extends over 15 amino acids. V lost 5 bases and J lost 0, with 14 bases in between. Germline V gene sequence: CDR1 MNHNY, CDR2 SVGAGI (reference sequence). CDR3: CASSVPGLSSYEQYF. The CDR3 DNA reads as TGTGCCAGCAGTGTACCGGGACTGTCCTCCTACGAGCAGTACTTC.

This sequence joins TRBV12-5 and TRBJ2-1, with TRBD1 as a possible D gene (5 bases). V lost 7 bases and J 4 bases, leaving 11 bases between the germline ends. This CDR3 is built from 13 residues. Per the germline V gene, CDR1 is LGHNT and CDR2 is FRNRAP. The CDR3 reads CASEQDRYNEQFF. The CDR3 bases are TGTGCTAGTGAACAGGACCGATACAATGAGCAGTTCTTC.

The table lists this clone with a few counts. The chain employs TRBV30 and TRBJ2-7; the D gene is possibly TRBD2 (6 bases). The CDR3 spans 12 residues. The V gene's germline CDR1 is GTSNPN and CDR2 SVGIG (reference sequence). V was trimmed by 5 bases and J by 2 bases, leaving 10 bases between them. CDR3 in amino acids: CAWSGLAYEQYF. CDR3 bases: TGTGCCTGGTCGGGACTCGCCTACGAGCAGTACTTC.

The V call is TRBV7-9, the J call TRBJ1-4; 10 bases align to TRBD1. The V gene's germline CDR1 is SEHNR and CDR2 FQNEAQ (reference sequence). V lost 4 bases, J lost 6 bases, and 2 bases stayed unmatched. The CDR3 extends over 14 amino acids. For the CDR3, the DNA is TGTGCCAGCAGCTCCGGGACAGGGGATGAAAAACTGTTTTTT. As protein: CASSSGTGDEKLFF.

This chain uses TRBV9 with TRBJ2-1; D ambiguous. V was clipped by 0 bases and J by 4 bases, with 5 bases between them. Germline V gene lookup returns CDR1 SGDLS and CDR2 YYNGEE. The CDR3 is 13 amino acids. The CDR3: CASSVGHYNEQFF. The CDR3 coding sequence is TGTGCCAGCAGCGTAGGTCATTACAATGAGCAGTTCTTC.

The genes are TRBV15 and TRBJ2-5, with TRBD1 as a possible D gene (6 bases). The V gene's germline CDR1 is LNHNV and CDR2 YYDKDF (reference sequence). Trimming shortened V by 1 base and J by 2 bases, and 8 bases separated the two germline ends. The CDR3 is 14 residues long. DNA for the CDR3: TGTGCCACCAGCAGAGGAACAGGGCAAGAGACCCAGTACTTC. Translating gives CATSRGTGQETQYF.

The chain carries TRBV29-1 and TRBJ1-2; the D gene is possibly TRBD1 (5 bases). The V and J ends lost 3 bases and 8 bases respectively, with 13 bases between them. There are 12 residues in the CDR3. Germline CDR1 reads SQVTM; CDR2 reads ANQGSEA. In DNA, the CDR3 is TGCAGCGTTGAGAGGGGTTGGGAGGGCTACACCTTC. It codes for CSVERGWEGYTF.

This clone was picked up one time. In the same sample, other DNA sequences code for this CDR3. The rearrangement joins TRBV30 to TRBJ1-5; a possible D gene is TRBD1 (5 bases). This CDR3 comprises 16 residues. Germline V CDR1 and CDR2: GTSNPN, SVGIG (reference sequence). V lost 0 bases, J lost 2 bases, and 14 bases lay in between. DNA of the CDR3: TGTGCCTGGAGTGTAACAGGTGGAGTCGGCAATCAGCCCCAGCATTTT. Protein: CAWSVTGGVGNQPQHF.

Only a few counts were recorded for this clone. CDR3 in amino acids: CATSHASGRETQYF. The CDR3 nucleotides read TGTGCCACCAGCCACGCTAGCGGGAGAGAGACCCAGTACTTC. The V call is TRBV15, the J call TRBJ2-5; 10 bases line up with TRBD2. Looked up from germline, CDR1 is LNHNV and CDR2 is YYDKDF (reference sequence). V shed 5 bases and J 4 bases; nucleotides not matched to a gene: 4. This CDR3 is 14 amino acids long.

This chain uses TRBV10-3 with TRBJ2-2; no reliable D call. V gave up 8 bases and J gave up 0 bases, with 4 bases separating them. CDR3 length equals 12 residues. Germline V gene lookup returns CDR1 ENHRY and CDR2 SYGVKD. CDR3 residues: CAIAPNTGELFF. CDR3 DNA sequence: TGTGCCATCGCTCCGAACACCGGGGAGCTGTTTTTT.

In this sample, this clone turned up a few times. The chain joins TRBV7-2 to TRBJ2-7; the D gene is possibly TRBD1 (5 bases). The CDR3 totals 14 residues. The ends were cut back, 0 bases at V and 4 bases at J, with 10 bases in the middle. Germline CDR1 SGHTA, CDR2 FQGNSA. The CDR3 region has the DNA TGTGCCAGCAGCTTAGCTGGGGCCCAGTACGAGCAGTACTTC. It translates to CASSLAGAQYEQYF.

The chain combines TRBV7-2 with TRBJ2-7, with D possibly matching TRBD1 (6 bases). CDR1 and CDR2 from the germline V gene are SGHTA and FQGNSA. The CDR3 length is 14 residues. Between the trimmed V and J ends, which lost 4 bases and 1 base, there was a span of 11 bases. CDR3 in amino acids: CASSSTGFSYEQYF. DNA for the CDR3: TGTGCCAGCAGCTCCACAGGGTTTTCCTACGAGCAGTACTTC.

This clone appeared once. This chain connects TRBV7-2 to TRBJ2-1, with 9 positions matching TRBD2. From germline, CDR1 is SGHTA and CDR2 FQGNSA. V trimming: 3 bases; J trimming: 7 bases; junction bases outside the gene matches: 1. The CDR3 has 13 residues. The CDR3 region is CASSFSGSNEQFF. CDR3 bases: TGTGCCAGCAGCTTTAGCGGGAGTAATGAGCAGTTCTTC.

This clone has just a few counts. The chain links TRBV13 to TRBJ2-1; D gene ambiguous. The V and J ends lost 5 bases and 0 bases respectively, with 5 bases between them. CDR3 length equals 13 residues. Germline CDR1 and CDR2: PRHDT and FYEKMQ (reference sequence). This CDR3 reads CASSLYSYNEQFF. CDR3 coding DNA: TGTGCCAGCAGCCTATACTCCTACAATGAGCAGTTCTTC.

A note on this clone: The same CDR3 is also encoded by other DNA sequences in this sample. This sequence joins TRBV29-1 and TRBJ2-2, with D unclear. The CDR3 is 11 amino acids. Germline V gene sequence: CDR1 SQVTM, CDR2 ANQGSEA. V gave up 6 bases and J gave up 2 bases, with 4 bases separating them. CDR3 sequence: CSVSNTGELFF. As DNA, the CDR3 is TGCAGCGTGTCTAACACCGGGGAGCTGTTTTTT.

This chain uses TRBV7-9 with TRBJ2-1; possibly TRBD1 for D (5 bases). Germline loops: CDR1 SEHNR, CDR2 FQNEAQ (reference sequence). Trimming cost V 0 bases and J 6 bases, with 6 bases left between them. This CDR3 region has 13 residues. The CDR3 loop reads CASSLAGVNEQFF. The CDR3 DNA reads TGTGCCAGCAGCTTAGCAGGGGTCAATGAGCAGTTCTTC.

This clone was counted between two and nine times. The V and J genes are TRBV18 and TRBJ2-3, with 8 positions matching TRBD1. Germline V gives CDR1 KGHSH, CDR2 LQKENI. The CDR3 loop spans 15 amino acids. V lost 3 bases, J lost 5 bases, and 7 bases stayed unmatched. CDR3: CASSPRTGSGDTQYF. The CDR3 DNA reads TGTGCCAGCTCACCGCGGACAGGGTCGGGAGATACGCAGTATTTT.

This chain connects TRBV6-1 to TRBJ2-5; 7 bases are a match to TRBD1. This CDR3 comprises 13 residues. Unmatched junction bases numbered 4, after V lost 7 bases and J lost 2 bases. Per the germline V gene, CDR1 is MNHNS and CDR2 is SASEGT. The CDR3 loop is CASIHRGQETQYF. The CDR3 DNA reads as TGTGCCAGCATTCACAGGGGTCAAGAGACCCAGTACTTC.